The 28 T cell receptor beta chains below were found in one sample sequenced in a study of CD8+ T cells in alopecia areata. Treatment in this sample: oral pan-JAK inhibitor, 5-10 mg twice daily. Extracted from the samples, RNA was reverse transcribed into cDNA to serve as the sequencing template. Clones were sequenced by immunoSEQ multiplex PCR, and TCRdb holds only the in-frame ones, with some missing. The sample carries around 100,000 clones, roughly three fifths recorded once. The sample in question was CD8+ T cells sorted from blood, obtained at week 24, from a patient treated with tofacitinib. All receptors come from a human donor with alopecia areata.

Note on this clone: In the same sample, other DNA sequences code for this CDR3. The DNA for the CDR3 is TGCAGTGCCAGACAGGGCTATGAGCAGTTCTTC. Translated: CSARQGYEQFF. V usage is TRBV20-1 and J usage is TRBJ2-1; 7 bases fit TRBD1. The germline CDR1 and CDR2 sequences are DFQATT and SNEGSKA (reference sequence). Germline trimming cut 6 bases from V and 8 bases from J; bases unmatched to any gene: 4. CDR3 length: 11 residues.

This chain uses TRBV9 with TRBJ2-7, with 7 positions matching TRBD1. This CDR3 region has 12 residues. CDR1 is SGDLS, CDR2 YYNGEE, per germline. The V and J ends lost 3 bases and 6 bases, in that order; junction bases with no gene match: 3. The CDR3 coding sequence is TGTGCCAGCAGCGCGACAGGGCGCGAGCAGTACTTC. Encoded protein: CASSATGREQYF.

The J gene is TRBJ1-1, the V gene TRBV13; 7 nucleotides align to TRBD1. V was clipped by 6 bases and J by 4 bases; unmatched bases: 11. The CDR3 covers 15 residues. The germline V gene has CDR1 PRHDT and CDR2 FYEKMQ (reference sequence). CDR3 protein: CASRDTGVKGTEAFF. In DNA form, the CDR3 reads TGTGCCAGCAGAGATACAGGGGTGAAGGGCACTGAAGCTTTCTTT.

Here the CDR3 reads CASSVGQGTSPLHF. CDR3 DNA: TGTGCCAGCAGCGTGGGACAGGGTACTTCACCCCTCCACTTT. The chain joins TRBV5-4 to TRBJ1-6; 9 nucleotides line up with TRBD1. CDR1 is SGHNT, CDR2 YYREEE, per germline (reference sequence). V gave up 4 bases and J gave up 9 bases; unmatched junction bases: 5. This CDR3 has 14 residues.

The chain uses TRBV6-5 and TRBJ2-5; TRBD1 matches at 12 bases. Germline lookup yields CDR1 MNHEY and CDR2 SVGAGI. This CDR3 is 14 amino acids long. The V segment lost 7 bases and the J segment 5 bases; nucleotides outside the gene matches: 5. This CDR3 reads CASTKGQGAETQYF. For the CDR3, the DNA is TGTGCCAGCACCAAGGGACAGGGGGCCGAGACCCAGTACTTC.

CDR3: CASSLGASYEQYF. CDR3 sequence (DNA): TGTGCCAGCAGTCTGGGTGCGTCCTACGAGCAGTACTTC. The V call is TRBV27, the J call TRBJ2-7; D uncertain. The germline V and J ends were trimmed by 5 bases and 1 base, with 9 bases remaining between them. Germline V gives CDR1 MNHEY, CDR2 SMNVEV (reference sequence). CDR3 size: 13 residues.

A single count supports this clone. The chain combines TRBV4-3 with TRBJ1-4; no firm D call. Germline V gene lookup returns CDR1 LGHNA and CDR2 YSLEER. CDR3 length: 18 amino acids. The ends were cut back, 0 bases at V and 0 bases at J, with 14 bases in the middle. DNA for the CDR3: TGCGCCAGCAGCCAAGACGGGCGGGCGGCTGCAACTAATGAAAAACTGTTTTTT. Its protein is CASSQDGRAAATNEKLFF.

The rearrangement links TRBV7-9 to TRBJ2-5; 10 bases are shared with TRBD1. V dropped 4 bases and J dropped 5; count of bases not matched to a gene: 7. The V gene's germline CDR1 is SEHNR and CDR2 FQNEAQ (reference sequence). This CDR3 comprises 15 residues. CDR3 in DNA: TGTGCCAGCAGCTCGAGACAGGGGGCTGCGGAGACCCAGTACTTC. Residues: CASSSRQGAAETQYF.

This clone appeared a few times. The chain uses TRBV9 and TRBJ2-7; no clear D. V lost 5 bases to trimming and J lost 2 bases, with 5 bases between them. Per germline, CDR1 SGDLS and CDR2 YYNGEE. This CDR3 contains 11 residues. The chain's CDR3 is CASSETYEQYF. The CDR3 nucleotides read TGTGCCAGCAGTGAGACCTACGAGCAGTACTTC.

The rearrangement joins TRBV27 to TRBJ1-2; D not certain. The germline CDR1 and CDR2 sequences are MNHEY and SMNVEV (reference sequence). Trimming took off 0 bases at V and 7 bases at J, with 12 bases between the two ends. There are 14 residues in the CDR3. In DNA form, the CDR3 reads TGTGCCAGCAGTTTATCGGTCGAGGTAGCTGGCTACACCTTC. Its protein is CASSLSVEVAGYTF.

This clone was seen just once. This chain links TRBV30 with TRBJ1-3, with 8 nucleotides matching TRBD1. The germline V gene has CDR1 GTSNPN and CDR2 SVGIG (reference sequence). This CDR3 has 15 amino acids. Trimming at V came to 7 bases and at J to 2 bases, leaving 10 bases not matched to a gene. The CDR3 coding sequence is TGTGCCTTAACGGACAGGGCCGGCGCTGGAAACACCATATATTTT. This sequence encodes CALTDRAGAGNTIYF.

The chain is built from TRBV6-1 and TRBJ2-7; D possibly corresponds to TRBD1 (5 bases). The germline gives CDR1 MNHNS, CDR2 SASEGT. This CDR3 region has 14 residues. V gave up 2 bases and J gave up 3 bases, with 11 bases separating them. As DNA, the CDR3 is TGTGCCAGCAGTGAAAGGGGTAATTTCTACGAGCAGTACTTC. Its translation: CASSERGNFYEQYF.

The CDR3 DNA sequence: TGCAGCGTTGACGGGACAGGCGACTACGAGCAGTACTTC. As protein: CSVDGTGDYEQYF. The chain links TRBV29-1 to TRBJ2-7; the match to TRBD1 covers 8 bases. There are 13 residues in the CDR3. The J segment lost 3 bases and the V segment lost 3 bases, leaving 4 bases of the junction unmatched. The germline V gene has CDR1 SQVTM and CDR2 ANQGSEA.

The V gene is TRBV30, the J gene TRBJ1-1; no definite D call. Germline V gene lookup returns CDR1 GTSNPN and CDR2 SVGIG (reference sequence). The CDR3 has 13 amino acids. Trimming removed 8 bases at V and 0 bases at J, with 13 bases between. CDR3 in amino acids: CAKTQLMNTEAFF. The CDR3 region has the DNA TGTGCCAAAACCCAGCTCATGAACACTGAAGCTTTCTTT.

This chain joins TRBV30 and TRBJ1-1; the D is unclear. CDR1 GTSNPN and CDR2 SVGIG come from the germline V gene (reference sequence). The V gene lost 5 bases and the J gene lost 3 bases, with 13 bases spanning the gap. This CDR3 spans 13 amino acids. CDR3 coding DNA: TGTGCCTGGGGGCCGGAGCTGGACACTGAAGCTTTCTTT. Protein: CAWGPELDTEAFF. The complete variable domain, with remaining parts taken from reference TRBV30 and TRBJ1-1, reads SQTIHQWPATLVQPVGSPLSLECTVEGTSNPNLYWYRQAAGRGLQLLFYSVGIGQISSEVPQNLSASRPQDRQFILSSKKLLLSDSGFYLCAWGPELDTEAFFGQGTRLTVV.

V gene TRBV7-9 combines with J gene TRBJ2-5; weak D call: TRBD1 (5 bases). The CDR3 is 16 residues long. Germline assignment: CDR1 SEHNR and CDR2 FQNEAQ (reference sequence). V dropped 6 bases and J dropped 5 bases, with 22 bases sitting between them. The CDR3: CASSRQTSGFEETQYF. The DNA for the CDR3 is TGTGCCAGCAGTCGACAGACCTCGGGTTTTGAGGAGACCCAGTACTTC.

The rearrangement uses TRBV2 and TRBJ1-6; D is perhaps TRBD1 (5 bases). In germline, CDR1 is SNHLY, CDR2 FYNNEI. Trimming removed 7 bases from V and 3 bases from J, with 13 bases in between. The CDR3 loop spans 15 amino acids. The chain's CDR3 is CASIDGGDYNSPLHF. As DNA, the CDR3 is TGTGCCAGCATTGACGGGGGAGACTATAATTCACCCCTCCACTTT. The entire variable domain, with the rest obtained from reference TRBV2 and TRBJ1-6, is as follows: EPEVTQTPSHQVTQMGQEVILRCVPISNHLYFYWYRQILGQKVEFLVSFYNNEISEKSEIFDDQFSVERPDGSNFTLKIRSTKLEDSAMYFCASIDGGDYNSPLHFGNGTRLTVT.

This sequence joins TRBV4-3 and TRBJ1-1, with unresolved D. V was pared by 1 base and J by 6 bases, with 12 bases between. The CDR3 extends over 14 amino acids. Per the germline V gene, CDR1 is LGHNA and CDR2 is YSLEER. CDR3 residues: CASSQGGLKPEAFF. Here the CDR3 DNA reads TGCGCCAGCAGCCAAGGTGGCCTGAAGCCTGAAGCTTTCTTT.

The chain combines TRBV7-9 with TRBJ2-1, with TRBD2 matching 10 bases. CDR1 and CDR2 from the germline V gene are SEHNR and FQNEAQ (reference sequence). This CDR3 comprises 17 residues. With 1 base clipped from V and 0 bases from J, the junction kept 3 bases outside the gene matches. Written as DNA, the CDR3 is TGTGCCAGCAGCTTAGATCTAGCGGGGGCCTCCTACAATGAGCAGTTCTTC. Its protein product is CASSLDLAGASYNEQFF.

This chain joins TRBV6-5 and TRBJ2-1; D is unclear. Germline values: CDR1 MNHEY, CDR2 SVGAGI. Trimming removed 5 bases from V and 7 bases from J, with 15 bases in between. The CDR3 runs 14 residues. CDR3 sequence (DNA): TGTGCCAGCAGTCCCAGTGGGGAAGGAAATGAGCAGTTCTTC. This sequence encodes CASSPSGEGNEQFF.

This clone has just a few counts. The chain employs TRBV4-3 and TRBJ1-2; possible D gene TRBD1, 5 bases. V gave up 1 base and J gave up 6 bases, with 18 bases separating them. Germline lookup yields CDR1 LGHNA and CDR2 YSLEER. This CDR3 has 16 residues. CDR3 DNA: TGCGCCAGCAGCCAAGCGGGGGACCTAGGGTACAATGGCTACACCTTC. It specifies CASSQAGDLGYNGYTF.

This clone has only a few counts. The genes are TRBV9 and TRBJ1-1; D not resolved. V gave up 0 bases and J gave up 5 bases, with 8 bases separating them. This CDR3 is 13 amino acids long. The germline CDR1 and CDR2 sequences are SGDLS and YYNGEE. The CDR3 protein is CASSVGGRTEAFF. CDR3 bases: TGTGCCAGCAGCGTAGGGGGTCGGACTGAAGCTTTCTTT.

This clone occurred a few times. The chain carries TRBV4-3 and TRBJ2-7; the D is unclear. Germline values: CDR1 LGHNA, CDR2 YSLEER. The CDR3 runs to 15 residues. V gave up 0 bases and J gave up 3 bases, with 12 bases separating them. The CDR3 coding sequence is TGCGCCAGCAGCCAAGAGAAAGGGATTTTCTACGAGCAGTACTTC. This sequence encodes CASSQEKGIFYEQYF.

CDR3 in amino acids: CASSLLARAKDEQFF. CDR3 DNA sequence: TGTGCCAGCAGTTTATTAGCCAGGGCGAAAGATGAGCAGTTCTTC. The rearrangement joins TRBV27 to TRBJ2-1, with D perhaps matching TRBD1 (5 bases). Germline loops: CDR1 MNHEY, CDR2 SMNVEV (reference sequence). The CDR3 has 15 residues. The V and J ends lost 1 base and 8 bases respectively, with 15 bases between them.

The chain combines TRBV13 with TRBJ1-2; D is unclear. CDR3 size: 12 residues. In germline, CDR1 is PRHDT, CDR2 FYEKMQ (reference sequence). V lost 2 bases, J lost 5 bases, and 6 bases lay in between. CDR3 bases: TGTGCCAGCAGCTTACGAGCATATGGCTACACCTTC. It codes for CASSLRAYGYTF.

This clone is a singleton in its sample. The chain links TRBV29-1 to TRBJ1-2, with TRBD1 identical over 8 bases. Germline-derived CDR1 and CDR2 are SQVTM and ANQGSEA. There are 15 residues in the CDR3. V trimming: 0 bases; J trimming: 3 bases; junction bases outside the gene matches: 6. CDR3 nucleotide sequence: TGCAGCGTTGAAGACTATGACAGGGGCGACTATGGCTACACCTTC. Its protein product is CSVEDYDRGDYGYTF.

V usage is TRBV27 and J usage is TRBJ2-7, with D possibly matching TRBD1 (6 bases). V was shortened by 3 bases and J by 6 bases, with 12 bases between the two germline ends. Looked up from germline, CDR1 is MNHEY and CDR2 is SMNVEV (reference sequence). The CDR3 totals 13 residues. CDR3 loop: CASSLGAVSEQYF. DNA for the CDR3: TGTGCCAGCAGTTTGGGGGCAGTAAGCGAGCAGTACTTC.

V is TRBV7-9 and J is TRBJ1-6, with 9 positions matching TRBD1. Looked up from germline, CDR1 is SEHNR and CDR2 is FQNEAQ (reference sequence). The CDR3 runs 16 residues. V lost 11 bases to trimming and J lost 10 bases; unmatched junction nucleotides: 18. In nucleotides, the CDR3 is TGTGCCGGGTTACAGGGGGCGGCGGATAGTTGGTCACCCCTCCACTTT. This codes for CAGLQGAADSWSPLHF.